This is a list of T cell receptor beta chains from one sample in a study of cytotoxic CD8 clonotypes in ibrutinib-treated CLL. Data came from immunoSEQ multiplex PCR; TCRdb stores just in-frame clones and leaves some out. The repertoire holds approximately 320,000 clones, roughly 70% seen once, with around 6.3% in the top ten. The source was PBMCs, collected after 36 months of ibrutinib treatment. The origin of the receptors is a human donor with chronic lymphocytic leukemia. Each CDR3 is given without its conserved first and last residue.

cdr3_length: 14
v_call: TRBV5-1
j_call: TRBJ1-1
cdr3_aa: ASSLGQDTMNTEAF

cdr3_length: 12
v_call: TRBV28
j_call: TRBJ2-5
cdr3_aa: ASSPPGGQETQY

cdr3_length: 11
v_call: TRBV2
j_call: TRBJ1-2
cdr3_aa: ASNPEAPYGYT

cdr3_length: 13
v_call: TRBV9
j_call: TRBJ2-2
cdr3_aa: ASSSLFRGTGELF

cdr3_length: 13
v_call: TRBV6-5
j_call: TRBJ2-1
cdr3_aa: ASSLTGTGWNEQF

cdr3_length: 12
v_call: TRBV6-5
j_call: TRBJ2-3
cdr3_aa: ASKDAPSTDTQY

cdr3_length: 13
v_call: TRBV5-1
j_call: TRBJ1-2
cdr3_aa: ASSPPDRGLHGYT

cdr3_length: 13
v_call: TRBV15
j_call: TRBJ2-7
cdr3_aa: ATSRGTGVTYEQY

cdr3_length: 11
v_call: TRBV14
j_call: TRBJ1-2
cdr3_aa: ASSPDFNYGYT

cdr3_length: 12
v_call: TRBV7-3
j_call: TRBJ2-3
cdr3_aa: ASSLSLTADTQY

cdr3_length: 13
v_call: TRBV6-1
j_call: TRBJ1-5
cdr3_aa: ASSVVDSYNQPQH

cdr3_length: 15
v_call: TRBV5-5
j_call: TRBJ2-5
cdr3_aa: ASSLGSTSGGQVTQY

cdr3_length: 13
v_call: TRBV2
j_call: TRBJ2-1
cdr3_aa: ASRERGGQYNEQF

cdr3_length: 13
v_call: TRBV2
j_call: TRBJ2-7
cdr3_aa: ASSVGGKSSYEQY

cdr3_length: 13
v_call: TRBV4-1
j_call: TRBJ1-5
cdr3_aa: ASSQEGGFFWPQH

cdr3_length: 12
v_call: TRBV27
j_call: TRBJ2-7
cdr3_aa: ASSKTGASYEQY

cdr3_length: 15
v_call: TRBV18
j_call: TRBJ2-1
cdr3_aa: ASSLPFSGNSYNEQF

cdr3_length: 15
v_call: TRBV7-2
j_call: TRBJ2-7
cdr3_aa: ASSRILAGGHIYEQY

cdr3_length: 14
v_call: TRBV4-3
j_call: TRBJ2-3
cdr3_aa: ASSQDRPPSTDTQY

cdr3_length: 12
v_call: TRBV2
j_call: TRBJ1-1
cdr3_aa: ASMRQFPNTEAF

cdr3_length: 11
v_call: TRBV18
j_call: TRBJ1-5
cdr3_aa: ASSPTENQPQH